This paragraph reports one T cell receptor (beta chain). The data belong to a study of cytomegalovirus exposure and HLA in healthy donors. Germline V gene data show CDR1 as PRHDT and CDR2 as FYEKMQ (reference sequence). The CDR3 has 15 amino acids. Trimming cost V 0 bases and J 5 bases; bases outside gene matches: 2. The PCR contained 60 Vbeta and 13 Jbeta primers. The table came from immunoSEQ multiplex PCR; TCRdb's copy has only in-frame clones and leaves some out. The sample has some 96,000 clones. Sample: PBMCs. The TCR was taken from a woman in her twenties or thirties in good health and CMV-seronegative. The chain is built from TRBV13 and TRBJ2-5, with 11 positions matching TRBD2. CDR3 sequence reads: CASSLGLAGAETQYF. In nucleotides, the CDR3 is TGTGCCAGCAGCTTAGGACTAGCGGGAGCCGAGACCCAGTACTTC.